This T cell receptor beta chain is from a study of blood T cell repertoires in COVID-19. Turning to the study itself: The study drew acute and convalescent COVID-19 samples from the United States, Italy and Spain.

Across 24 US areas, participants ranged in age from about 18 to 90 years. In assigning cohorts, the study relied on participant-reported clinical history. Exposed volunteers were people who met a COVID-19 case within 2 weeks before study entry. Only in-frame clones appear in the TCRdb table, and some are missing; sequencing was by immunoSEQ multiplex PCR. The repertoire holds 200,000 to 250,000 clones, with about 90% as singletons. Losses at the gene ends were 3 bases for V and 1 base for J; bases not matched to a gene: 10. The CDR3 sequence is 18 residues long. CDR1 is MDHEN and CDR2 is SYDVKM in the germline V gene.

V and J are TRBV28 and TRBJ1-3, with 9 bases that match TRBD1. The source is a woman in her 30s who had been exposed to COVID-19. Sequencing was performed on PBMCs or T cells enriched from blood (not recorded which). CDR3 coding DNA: TGTGCCAGCAGTTTGTCAACGGGACAGGGTTTTTCTGGAAACACCATATATTTT. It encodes CASSLSTGQGFSGNTIYF.